The following is a T cell receptor (beta chain) sequence with its context. CDR3 and TCR beta VDJ profiling relied on genomic DNA as the template. One entry per CDR3 protein results from TCRdb running MiXCR on the reads. This sample yields about 180,000 distinct CDR3 sequences, of which 45% to 50% are seen a single time; under 3.5% belongs to the top ten. This sample is drawn from a study of CD8+CD57+ T cells in acquired aplastic anemia. Trimming took 1 base from V and 6 from J; bases not matched to a gene: 6. From germline, CDR1 is SGHVS and CDR2 FQNEAQ. CDR3 length equals 15 residues. The sequence derives from a human donor in good health. Sequencing was done on a sample of sorted CD4+, CD8+, or CD8+CD57+ T cells (not recorded which) from PBMCs. The gene calls are TRBV7-8 and TRBJ1-5; the match to TRBD1 covers 7 bases. As DNA, the CDR3 is TGTGCCAGCAGCTTAGATTGGGGACAGAGTCAGCCCCAGCATTTT. As protein: CASSLDWGQSQPQHF.